This T cell receptor beta chain was documented in a study of T-cell reconstitution after alpha-beta-depleted transplantation in children. The study's findings and limits: Some patients' high day-60 TCRbeta diversity was attributed to recipient cells surviving conditioning. It was newly produced T cells that mostly accounted for T-cell counts and diversity one year after transplant. Several hundred expanded graft clones reportedly gave rise to the alpha-beta T cells present about two months after transplant.

Germline CDR1 is KGHDR and CDR2 is SFDVKD. The CDR3 runs to 20 residues. V was shortened by 2 bases and J by 6 bases, with 27 bases between the two germline ends. Library preparation (for TCRbeta) was performed with unique molecular identifiers. TCRdb ran MiXCR on the PCR reads and lists one entry per CDR3 protein. The sample yields approximately 31,000 distinct CDR3 sequences, about 6.8% seen once. The sample holds many counts of this clonotype. Its antigen remains unidentified. The chain is built from TRBV24-1 and TRBJ1-4; weak D call: TRBD1 (5 bases). The source was peripheral blood, collected 60 days after TCRalphabeta/CD19-depleted stem cell transplant. The source of this sequence is a child under two years old who had a stem cell transplant for acute myeloid leukemia, so the T cells may come from the graft donor. DNA of the CDR3: TGTGCCACCAGTGATTCGGGCCGGGGGGACCGCTTGTGGAGGGATGAAAAACTGTTTTTT. Its translation: CATSDSGRGDRLWRDEKLFF.